One sample yielded the 21 T cell receptor beta chains listed below, sequenced in a study of a mutant IDH1 vaccine in newly diagnosed glioma. Produced via immunoSEQ multiplex PCR; TCRdb's table is partial and in-frame only. Here the sample spans about 56,000 clones, approximately 71% being singletons. Documented time point: week 47, end of study. Doses comprised 300 ug of mutant IDH1 20-mer peptide each, plus topical imiquimod. Antigen specificity for these receptors is unknown. Here the sequenced sample was PBMCs, taken from a glioma patient whose treatment included an IDH1 peptide vaccine. All receptors come from a man aged 50-59 years with glioma.

This chain joins TRBV5-1 and TRBJ2-7; D is uncertain. The CDR3 consists of 14 residues. Germline lookup yields CDR1 SGHRS and CDR2 YFSETQ. Trimming left V 0 bases short and J 6 bases short, with 13 bases between. CDR3: CASSLALGPFEQYF. As DNA, the CDR3 is TGCGCCAGCAGCTTGGCCCTGGGTCCCTTCGAGCAGTACTTC.

This clone was recorded once. The CDR3 nucleotides read TGTGCCAGTACCTTGGGACAGGGCACCTACAATGAGCAGTTCTTC. Amino acid sequence: CASTLGQGTYNEQFF. This sequence joins TRBV19 and TRBJ2-1; 9 bases map to TRBD1. Per germline, CDR1 LNHDA and CDR2 SQIVND (reference sequence). The CDR3 totals 15 residues. V lost 7 bases and J lost 2; bases outside the gene matches: 6.

The CDR3: CASSHDSSANQPQHF. The CDR3, as DNA: TGTGCCAGCAGCCACGACTCCTCCGCAAATCAGCCCCAGCATTTT. The genes are TRBV7-8 and TRBJ1-5; D remains unclear. The germline V gene has CDR1 SGHVS and CDR2 FQNEAQ. CDR3 size: 15 residues. The V gene lost 5 bases and the J gene lost 4 bases, with 15 bases spanning the gap.

The chain employs TRBV11-3 and TRBJ2-7; 10 bases fit TRBD1. J lost 2 bases, V lost 5 bases, and 9 bases had no gene match. CDR3 length equals 16 residues. Germline CDR1 reads SGHNT; CDR2 reads YENEEA. The CDR3 bases are TGTGCCAGCAGCCCAAATCCGGGACAGGGGACCTACGAGCAGTACTTC. Its translation: CASSPNPGQGTYEQYF.

The chain carries TRBV10-3 and TRBJ1-1; 9 positions agree with TRBD1. Germline CDR1 is ENHRY and CDR2 is SYGVKD. This CDR3 comprises 12 residues. The V gene end was trimmed by 10 bases and the J gene end by 11 bases; junction bases not matched to a gene: 11. DNA for the CDR3: TGTGCCACGTCCCGGGACAGGGAGACGGCTTTCTTT. Protein sequence: CATSRDRETAFF.

This sequence joins TRBV15 and TRBJ2-5; tentative D call: TRBD1 (5 bases). This CDR3 contains 14 residues. V lost 5 bases, J lost 2 bases, and 12 bases lay in between. The germline V gene encodes CDR1 LNHNV and CDR2 YYDKDF (reference sequence). The CDR3 region has the DNA TGTGCCACCAGCGGTCAACAGGATCAAGAGACCCAGTACTTC. As protein: CATSGQQDQETQYF.

The chain joins TRBV6-6 to TRBJ1-5; possibly TRBD1 for D (6 bases). Germline V gene sequence: CDR1 MNHNY, CDR2 SVGAGI (reference sequence). The V end lost 6 bases, the J end lost 0 bases, and 12 bases lay between the germline ends. The CDR3 length is 15 residues. As DNA, the CDR3 is TGTGCCAGCAGACGAAACAGGGATAGCAATCAGCCCCAGCATTTT. Its translation is CASRRNRDSNQPQHF.

The V and J genes are TRBV5-1 and TRBJ2-7; 13 bases line up with TRBD2. This CDR3 contains 15 residues. From germline, CDR1 is SGHRS and CDR2 YFSETQ. V was clipped by 4 bases and J by 3 bases; unmatched bases: 4. CDR3 sequence: CASSPRTSGGYEQYF. The CDR3 DNA is TGCGCCAGCAGCCCTCGGACTAGCGGGGGCTACGAGCAGTACTTC.

The chain combines TRBV27 with TRBJ2-6; TRBD1 agrees at 7 bases. J was trimmed by 2 bases and V by 3 bases; bases with no gene match: 10. There are 18 residues in the CDR3. Germline assignment: CDR1 MNHEY and CDR2 SMNVEV (reference sequence). DNA of the CDR3: TGTGCCAGCAGTTTGGGTCCAGCAGGGGGTCCTGGGGCCAACGTCCTGACTTTC. Amino acids: CASSLGPAGGPGANVLTF.

This chain uses TRBV9 with TRBJ2-1; maybe TRBD2 (7 bases). Germline V CDR1 and CDR2: SGDLS, YYNGEE. Trimming took 4 bases from V and 8 from J, leaving 16 bases between them. The CDR3 consists of 14 residues. CDR3 protein: CASSPYAGADEQFF. The CDR3 coding sequence is TGTGCCAGCAGCCCCTACGCGGGGGCCGATGAGCAGTTCTTC.

The chain is built from TRBV5-1 and TRBJ2-7, with D perhaps TRBD1 or TRBD2 (5 bases each). Germline V gene lookup returns CDR1 SGHRS and CDR2 YFSETQ. The CDR3 is made up of 14 amino acids. The V gene lost 3 bases and the J gene lost 2 bases, with 12 bases spanning the gap. Here the CDR3 DNA reads TGCGCCAGCAGCTCGACGGGACCCACCTACGAGCAGTACTTC. This encodes CASSSTGPTYEQYF.

The rearrangement uses TRBV6-6 and TRBJ1-4; 10 positions agree with TRBD1. The CDR3 consists of 13 residues. Germline trimming cut 8 bases from V and 7 bases from J; bases unmatched to any gene: 4. CDR1 MNHNY and CDR2 SVGAGI come from the germline V gene (reference sequence). The CDR3 spells CASGTGAGEKLFF. The CDR3 DNA follows: TGTGCCAGCGGGACAGGGGCGGGTGAAAAACTGTTTTTT.

This clone was seen only a few times. The J gene is TRBJ1-1, the V gene TRBV30; TRBD1 aligns across 7 bases. Looked up from germline, CDR1 is GTSNPN and CDR2 is SVGIG (reference sequence). The CDR3 runs 15 residues. Trimming cost V 3 bases and J 0 bases; bases outside gene matches: 7. In DNA form, the CDR3 reads TGTGCCTGGAGCGAGCAAACAGGGGTGAACACTGAAGCTTTCTTT. Encoded protein: CAWSEQTGVNTEAFF.

The rearrangement uses TRBV7-9 and TRBJ1-2; D unclear. Germline V gene sequence: CDR1 SEHNR, CDR2 FQNEAQ (reference sequence). The CDR3 is 16 residues long. V gave up 0 bases and J gave up 8 bases, with 19 bases separating them. The CDR3, as DNA: TGTGCCAGCAGCTTAGCGACGGCCAGGTCCTCGGGAGGCTACACCTTC. This sequence encodes CASSLATARSSGGYTF. Based on the CDR3 plus reference TRBV7-9 and TRBJ1-2, the full variable domain is DTGVSQNPRHKITKRGQNVTFRCDPISEHNRLYWYRQTLGQGPEFLTYFQNEAQLEKSRLLSDRFSAERPKGSFSTLEIQRTEQGDSAMYLCASSLATARSSGGYTFGSGTRLTVV.

In nucleotides, the CDR3 is TGTGCCAGCAGCGTAGGGCAGGGGCCCTCCTATGGCTACACCTTC. Translation: CASSVGQGPSYGYTF. The gene calls are TRBV9 and TRBJ1-2; D possibly corresponds to TRBD1 (6 bases). Deletions cut 0 bases from V and 4 bases from J, with 13 bases between. The germline gives CDR1 SGDLS, CDR2 YYNGEE. The CDR3 spans 15 residues.

The V gene is TRBV2, the J gene TRBJ1-5; TRBD1 might be the D (5 bases). This CDR3 is 13 amino acids long. The germline V gene encodes CDR1 SNHLY and CDR2 FYNNEI. Deletions cut 4 bases from V and 7 bases from J, with 11 bases between. The CDR3: CASSVPGKQPQHF. The CDR3 DNA reads TGTGCCAGCAGTGTCCCAGGGAAACAGCCCCAGCATTTT.

This rearrangement joins TRBV18 to TRBJ1-5; the D gene is possibly TRBD1 (5 bases). The germline V gene has CDR1 KGHSH and CDR2 LQKENI. This CDR3 has 15 residues. V was trimmed by 3 bases and J by 1 base, leaving 10 bases between them. The CDR3 nucleotides are TGTGCCAGCTCACCGGCGGGGGACAGCAATCAGCCCCAGCATTTT. It codes for CASSPAGDSNQPQHF.

The CDR3 coding sequence is TGTGCCAGCTCACCACCGGCAGACTCCTACGAGCAGTACTTC. Translating it yields CASSPPADSYEQYF. The gene calls are TRBV18 and TRBJ2-7; D unclear. V lost 0 bases, J lost 0 bases, and 6 bases lay in between. The CDR3 is made up of 14 amino acids. Germline V gene lookup returns CDR1 KGHSH and CDR2 LQKENI.

The rearrangement uses TRBV6-5 and TRBJ1-1; the match to TRBD1 covers 8 bases. Losses at the gene ends were 5 bases for V and 1 base for J; bases not matched to a gene: 3. This CDR3 spans 14 amino acids. From germline, CDR1 is MNHEY and CDR2 SVGAGI. The CDR3 coding sequence is TGTGCCAGCAGTCTAGGGACAGGGAACACTGAAGCTTTCTTT. It specifies CASSLGTGNTEAFF.

The V call is TRBV2, the J call TRBJ1-6; 7 nucleotides align to TRBD1. From germline, CDR1 is SNHLY and CDR2 FYNNEI. Unmatched junction bases numbered 6, after V lost 6 bases and J lost 7 bases. The CDR3 is 14 residues long. The CDR3 DNA follows: TGTGCCAGCAGATCCGGGACAGTCAATTCACCCCTCCACTTT. It is translated as CASRSGTVNSPLHF.

This sequence joins TRBV30 and TRBJ2-4; 8 bases are a match to TRBD2. Trimming removed 2 bases from V and 6 bases from J; junction bases left unmatched: 12. This CDR3 region has 16 residues. Germline V gene lookup returns CDR1 GTSNPN and CDR2 SVGIG (reference sequence). The CDR3 DNA reads as TGTGCCTGGAGTTTGAGGACGGCGGGGGGATTAAACATTCAGTACTTC. It specifies CAWSLRTAGGLNIQYF. The complete variable domain, with remaining parts taken from reference TRBV30 and TRBJ2-4, reads SQTIHQWPATLVQPVGSPLSLECTVEGTSNPNLYWYRQAAGRGLQLLFYSVGIGQISSEVPQNLSASRPQDRQFILSSKKLLLSDSGFYLCAWSLRTAGGLNIQYFGAGTRLSVL.